This TCR beta chain emerged from a study of blood T cell repertoires in COVID-19. Study summary: The United States, Italy and Spain were the sources of the acute and convalescent COVID-19 samples. PBMCs, B-cell-depleted T cells, or T cells provided the cDNA or gDNA that made up the material.

The CDR3 spans 13 residues. Trimming left V 5 bases short and J 3 bases short, with 11 bases between. The authors' processing: Quantification of nucleated cells was approximated via reference gene primer amplification. TCRdb's table, derived via immunoSEQ multiplex PCR, lists solely in-frame clones and lacks some. D and trimming were read from the DNA, whereas the V and J calls and clone size are those reported in that table. The sample yields approximately 110,000 clones, 75% to 90% seen once. Sequences were obtained from peripheral blood. The sequence came from a woman older than 75 with acute or convalescent COVID-19. The chain couples TRBV12-3 or TRBV12-4 to TRBJ2-7; perhaps TRBD1 as D (5 bases). CDR3 DNA sequence: TGTGCCAGCAGTACCCAAGGACACTACGAGCAGTACTTC. Translated: CASSTQGHYEQYF.